The 25 T cell receptor beta chains below were found in one sample sequenced in a study of T-cell memory formation after mild COVID-19. Each CDR3 protein gets one entry after TCRdb re-called the 5' RACE reads with MiXCR. The top ten clones hold under 8.5% of a sample with 450,000 to 650,000 distinct CDR3 sequences, less than 25% of them seen once. Sequenced material: PBMCs or a T cell subset sorted from them (not recorded which). These receptors all stem from an adult woman who had mild COVID-19 (a few samples of this study predate the infection). Cell type and time point are not known.

This clonotype was detected only a few times. The chain is built from TRBV12-3 or TRBV12-4 and TRBJ1-1; no clear D. Trimming removed 2 bases at V and 1 base at J, with 5 bases between. The CDR3 runs 13 residues. The CDR3 here is CASSLHPNTEAFF. DNA of the CDR3: TGTGCCAGCAGTTTACATCCGAACACTGAAGCTTTCTTT.

This clonotype was detected a few times. This chain joins TRBV4-1 and TRBJ1-2; 10 bases align to TRBD1. With 3 bases clipped from V and 3 bases from J, the junction kept 10 bases outside the gene matches. The germline gives CDR1 MGHRA, CDR2 YSYEKL. There are 17 residues in the CDR3. CDR3 in amino acids: CASSQRTTGGADYGYTF. DNA for the CDR3: TGCGCCAGCAGCCAGCGTACGACAGGGGGCGCGGACTATGGCTACACCTTC.

This clonotype was seen more than once but under ten times. The chain has TRBV7-9 and TRBJ2-1, with 11 bases identical to TRBD2. Losses at the gene ends were 1 base for V and 2 bases for J; bases not matched to a gene: 4. The germline CDR1 and CDR2 sequences are SEHNR and FQNEAQ (reference sequence). CDR3 length: 17 residues. The CDR3 DNA is TGTGCCAGCAGCTTAGATACGGGACTAGCGGCCTACAATGAGCAGTTCTTC. The encoded protein is CASSLDTGLAAYNEQFF.

J is TRBJ2-3 and V is TRBV24-1; D unresolved. The V and J ends lost 9 bases and 6 bases respectively, with 12 bases between them. Germline CDR1 KGHDR, CDR2 SFDVKD. This CDR3 spans 12 amino acids. The CDR3 DNA reads TGTGCCACCTCCGGGCTTCGGGATACGCAGTATTTT. Protein product: CATSGLRDTQYF.

The V and J genes are TRBV30 and TRBJ2-4; 14 nucleotides line up with TRBD2. This CDR3 region has 18 residues. CDR1 is GTSNPN and CDR2 is SVGIG in the germline V gene (reference sequence). With 0 bases clipped from V and 9 bases from J, the junction kept 13 bases outside the gene matches. In DNA, the CDR3 is TGTGCCTGGAGTGTAGGACGGACTAGCGGGAGGTCGTATAGCATTCAGTACTTC. Residues: CAWSVGRTSGRSYSIQYF. The whole variable domain, filled in from reference TRBV30 and TRBJ2-4, reads SQTIHQWPATLVQPVGSPLSLECTVEGTSNPNLYWYRQAAGRGLQLLFYSVGIGQISSEVPQNLSASRPQDRQFILSSKKLLLSDSGFYLCAWSVGRTSGRSYSIQYFGAGTRLSVL.

Turning to this clonotype: The junction does not match germline at one end; this may be a read error. This chain uses TRBV29-1 with TRBJ2-7; the D gene could be TRBD1 or TRBD2 (5 bases each). The CDR3 length is 13 residues. CDR1 is SQVTM, CDR2 ANQGSEA, per germline. The CDR3: CIVTTRGLYEQYF. The CDR3 DNA sequence: TGCATCGTTACCACCCGGGGCCTATACGAGCAGTACTTC.

This clonotype was recorded a few times. This rearrangement joins TRBV7-3 to TRBJ2-7; 10 bases are a match to TRBD1. Germline V lookup: CDR1 SGHTA, CDR2 FQGTGA. The trim removed 5 bases at V and 3 bases at J, leaving 7 bases unmatched. The CDR3 consists of 15 residues. The CDR3 loop reads CASSMTGGRGYEQYF. CDR3 bases: TGTGCCAGCAGCATGACAGGGGGCAGGGGCTACGAGCAGTACTTC.

This clonotype was seen more than once but under ten times. The CDR3 DNA sequence: TGTGCCAGCTCACCAGATTTGCAGGGGTTAGAGCAGTACTTC. Translating gives CASSPDLQGLEQYF. The rearrangement joins TRBV18 to TRBJ2-7, with D possibly being TRBD1 (6 bases). The CDR3 covers 14 residues. Between the trimmed V and J ends, which lost 2 bases and 7 bases, there was a span of 15 bases. CDR1 and CDR2 (germline): KGHSH, LQKENI.

This clonotype was observed many times. The genes are TRBV7-9 and TRBJ2-7; the D is unclear. The germline V gene has CDR1 SEHNR and CDR2 FQNEAQ (reference sequence). CDR3 length: 12 amino acids. Trimming pared 5 bases from V and 3 bases from J, leaving 8 bases between. Here the CDR3 DNA reads TGTGCCAGCAGCCTCGAGCTCTACGAGCAGTACTTC. Protein sequence: CASSLELYEQYF.

This rearrangement joins TRBV7-2 to TRBJ2-5; D is unclear. This CDR3 is 12 amino acids long. Trimming removed 5 bases at V and 5 bases at J, with 9 bases between. Germline V CDR1 and CDR2: SGHTA, FQGNSA. Here the CDR3 reads CASSLDWETQYF. The CDR3 nucleotides read TGTGCCAGCAGCCTCGATTGGGAGACCCAGTACTTC.

This clonotype was detected ten times or more. The chain is built from TRBV5-4 and TRBJ2-7, with TRBD2 matching over 8 bases. The CDR3 has 16 amino acids. V shed 0 bases, J shed 4 bases, and the junction held 9 bases outside the gene matches. Germline CDR1 and CDR2: SGHNT and YYREEE (reference sequence). In DNA, the CDR3 is TGTGCCAGCAGCTTGGAGAGTAGCGGGATGATATACGAGCAGTACTTC. Translating it yields CASSLESSGMIYEQYF.

The chain employs TRBV3-1 and TRBJ2-1, with D possibly matching TRBD2 (5 bases). Germline V gives CDR1 LGHDT, CDR2 YNNKEL (reference sequence). CDR3 size: 17 residues. With 0 bases removed from V and 4 bases from J, the gap between germline ends came to 16 bases. The CDR3 DNA follows: TGTGCCAGCAGCCAAGAACCACGGACTGTCTTTTACAATGAGCAGTTCTTC. It encodes CASSQEPRTVFYNEQFF.

This clonotype has only a few counts. This sequence joins TRBV6-4 and TRBJ2-1, with D possibly matching TRBD1 (5 bases). This CDR3 region has 12 residues. With 3 bases removed from V and 8 bases from J, the gap between germline ends came to 8 bases. The germline CDR1 and CDR2 sequences are MRHNA and SNTAGT. The CDR3 spells CASSEQGYEQFF. The CDR3 coding sequence is TGTGCCAGCAGTGAGCAGGGCTATGAGCAGTTCTTC.

This clonotype was detected only a few times. The rearrangement joins TRBV7-2 to TRBJ1-5; D is uncertain. Trimming took off 1 base at V and 2 bases at J, with 9 bases between the two ends. The CDR3 totals 15 residues. Germline CDR1 is SGHTA and CDR2 is FQGNSA. The CDR3 region has the DNA TGTGCCAGCAGCTTAGGAGGGCCGGGCAATCAGCCCCAGCATTTT. It translates to CASSLGGPGNQPQHF.

This chain uses TRBV24-1 with TRBJ2-3; 8 nucleotides align to TRBD1. The CDR3 length is 16 residues. Germline V CDR1 and CDR2: KGHDR, SFDVKD. V gave up 4 bases and J gave up 2 bases; unmatched junction bases: 7. DNA of the CDR3: TGTGCCACCAGTGAAACCGGGACAGGCACCACAGATACGCAGTATTTT. The encoded protein is CATSETGTGTTDTQYF.

In its sample, this clonotype was seen a few times. The rearrangement links TRBV21-1 to TRBJ2-5; the table assigns TRBD1, which was not confirmed against the DNA. TRBV21-1 is a listed pseudogene. The CDR3 runs 16 residues. CDR3 residues: CASSPDPRTGKETQYF. CDR3 DNA sequence: TGTGCCAGCAGCCCTGATCCAAGGACGGGGAAAGAGACCCAGTACTTC.

The chain carries TRBV4-3 and TRBJ2-3, with 12 bases lining up with TRBD1. Per the germline V gene, CDR1 is LGHNA and CDR2 is YSLEER. The V gene end was trimmed by 4 bases and the J gene end by 5 bases; junction bases not matched to a gene: 4. CDR3 length: 15 amino acids. The CDR3 spells CASSLGTGGLDTQYF. The CDR3, as DNA: TGCGCCAGCAGCCTGGGGACAGGGGGCTTAGATACGCAGTATTTT.

This clonotype was recorded a few times. The chain links TRBV7-8 to TRBJ2-3, with TRBD2 as a possible D gene (6 bases). V was clipped by 3 bases and J by 5 bases, with 12 bases between them. This CDR3 contains 14 residues. CDR1 is SGHVS and CDR2 is FQNEAQ in the germline V gene. CDR3 loop: CASSLEGLLDTQYF. The DNA for the CDR3 is TGTGCCAGCAGCTTGGAGGGCCTTTTAGATACGCAGTATTTT.

This clonotype was counted a few times. V and J are TRBV7-3 and TRBJ2-2; D is possibly TRBD1 (5 bases). Trimming stripped 7 bases from V and 2 bases from J, with 20 bases between. The CDR3 is 17 amino acids. The V gene's germline CDR1 is SGHTA and CDR2 FQGTGA. The CDR3 DNA reads as TGTGCCAGCACCGCGAACCCGGACAAACTAAACACCGGGGAGCTGTTTTTT. Amino acid sequence: CASTANPDKLNTGELFF.

The chain employs TRBV29-1 and TRBJ1-1; D is uncertain. The V and J ends lost 4 bases and 3 bases respectively, with 6 bases between them. Germline V CDR1 and CDR2: SQVTM, ANQGSEA. This CDR3 contains 11 residues. CDR3 DNA sequence: TGCAGCGTTGCTGGGGACACTGAAGCTTTCTTT. Residues: CSVAGDTEAFF.

The chain joins TRBV19 to TRBJ1-1, with TRBD1 matching over 8 bases. Germline assignment: CDR1 LNHDA and CDR2 SQIVND (reference sequence). V dropped 2 bases and J dropped 7; count of bases not matched to a gene: 12. This CDR3 comprises 16 residues. The CDR3 sequence is CASSIQVRGQENEAFF. CDR3 DNA: TGTGCCAGTAGTATACAAGTTAGGGGACAGGAGAATGAAGCTTTCTTT.

This sequence joins TRBV6-6 and TRBJ2-7; D not resolved. The V end lost 0 bases, the J end lost 1 base, and 7 bases lay between the germline ends. From germline, CDR1 is MNHNY and CDR2 SVGAGI (reference sequence). The CDR3 contains 14 residues. CDR3 amino acids: CASSYSKQSYEQYF. The CDR3 coding sequence is TGTGCCAGCAGTTACTCGAAGCAGTCCTACGAGCAGTACTTC.

J is TRBJ2-3 and V is TRBV14; 9 nucleotides align to TRBD2. The CDR3 loop spans 16 amino acids. Germline CDR1 reads SGHDN; CDR2 reads FVKESK. V trimming: 4 bases; J trimming: 1 base; junction bases outside the gene matches: 6. The CDR3 reads CASSPGVAGGTDTQYF. DNA for the CDR3: TGTGCCAGCAGCCCCGGAGTAGCGGGGGGCACAGATACGCAGTATTTT.

J is TRBJ2-6 and V is TRBV27; TRBD1 is a possible D gene (6 bases). CDR1 and CDR2 (germline): MNHEY, SMNVEV (reference sequence). The CDR3 extends over 16 amino acids. With 5 bases removed from V and 1 base from J, the gap between germline ends came to 12 bases. Written as DNA, the CDR3 is TGTGCCAGCAGTGGGGGCTCGGGGTCTGGGGCCAACGTCCTGACTTTC. Residues: CASSGGSGSGANVLTF.

The sample holds one count of this clonotype. The chain joins TRBV6-1 to TRBJ1-1, with a tentative D call TRBD1 (5 bases). From germline, CDR1 is MNHNS and CDR2 SASEGT. V was trimmed by 5 bases and J by 0 bases, leaving 13 bases between them. The CDR3 loop spans 15 amino acids. Here the CDR3 DNA reads TGTGCCAGCAGTATAAGGGGTTACGTGAACACTGAAGCTTTCTTT. Translating gives CASSIRGYVNTEAFF.